A selection of T cell receptor beta chains follows, all from one sample in a study of blood T cells in healthy people across ages. TCRdb passed the 5' RACE reads through MiXCR, listing each CDR3 protein once. Altogether about 1 million distinct CDR3 sequences are present, 45% being singletons, with the ten largest covering 18%. Source material: blood. These receptors originate from a woman in her sixties in good health. Each CDR3 is given with its conserved first and last residue. D genes are given only for firm matches. Size is omitted from some rows. Given values are once, few, many or a class for expanded clones.

size: few
V: TRBV2
D: NA
CDR3: CASSGQGTYNEQFF

size: NA
V: TRBV27
D: TRBD2
CDR3: CASSFGTSEIYEQYF

size: few
V: TRBV9
D: TRBD1
CDR3: CASSPRGQGAYNEQYF

size: few
V: TRBV10-3
D: TRBD1
CDR3: CAVRDRGGETQYF

size: NA
V: TRBV11-2
D: NA
CDR3: CASSLALGDTGELFF

size: NA
V: TRBV20-1
D: TRBD1
CDR3: CSASISSGQGIRPQHF

size: NA
V: TRBV2
D: NA
CDR3: CASSEVAPTGPHYEQYF

size: NA
V: TRBV11-2
D: NA
CDR3: CASSLGFQGNTEAFF

size: NA
V: TRBV5-1
D: NA
CDR3: CASSLVSARGGEQYF

size: NA
V: TRBV19
D: TRBD2
CDR3: CATCAVSGIRNEQFF

size: NA
V: TRBV7-8
D: NA
CDR3: CASSSRTGRGTSGYEQYF

size: few
V: TRBV12-5
D: TRBD1
CDR3: CASGLAPKTGFPYGYTF

size: NA
V: TRBV25-1
D: NA
CDR3: CASTSSAFVFTADTQYF

size: NA
V: TRBV13
D: NA
CDR3: CASSYRLGERNNEQFF

size: once
V: TRBV5-1
D: TRBD2
CDR3: CASRSSGTKETQYF

size: many
V: TRBV12-3/TRBV12-4
D: NA
CDR3: CASSLEGWAYQETQYF

size: NA
V: TRBV5-1
D: NA
CDR3: CASSLTTGTPSGEQYF

size: few
V: TRBV12-3/TRBV12-4
D: TRBD1
CDR3: CASSLKGAGVGETQYF

size: NA
V: TRBV4-1
D: NA
CDR3: CASSQDATAGANVLTF

size: NA
V: TRBV12-3/TRBV12-4
D: NA
CDR3: CASSFYRGFLYEQYF

size: NA
V: TRBV28
D: NA
CDR3: CASSLLGGGGYTF

size: NA
V: TRBV7-9
D: NA
CDR3: CASRPGGEDTQYF

size: NA
V: TRBV20-1
D: NA
CDR3: CSARTRQHSPLHF

size: few
V: TRBV27
D: TRBD1
CDR3: CASSIDRVNEQYF

size: NA
V: TRBV10-1
D: TRBD2
CDR3: CASSESALAVQYF

size: NA
V: TRBV28
D: TRBD1
CDR3: CASSSRDRTNTEAFF

size: once
V: TRBV20-1
D: TRBD2
CDR3: CSARGLAGQYF

size: NA
V: TRBV5-1
D: NA
CDR3: CASSFGTTRGTGELFF

size: once
V: TRBV27
D: TRBD2
CDR3: CASSFWTSGRGEQYF

size: many
V: TRBV7-9
D: NA
CDR3: CASSLQGFGEQYF

size: NA
V: TRBV20-1
D: NA
CDR3: CSARDWRSVVDEQFF

size: many
V: TRBV7-9
D: NA
CDR3: CASSLARGQETQYF

size: NA
V: TRBV6-1
D: NA
CDR3: CASSRRTESTDTQYF

size: many
V: TRBV6-5
D: TRBD2
CDR3: CASGLAGVDTQYF

size: few
V: TRBV25-1
D: TRBD1
CDR3: CASSESTGTGGITDTQYF

size: NA
V: TRBV6-5
D: TRBD1
CDR3: CASNADRARNEQFF

size: NA
V: TRBV6-2/TRBV6-3
D: NA
CDR3: CASSINTETQYF

size: few
V: TRBV20-1
D: TRBD2
CDR3: CSARDLGEGLRSYNEQFF

size: NA
V: TRBV18
D: NA
CDR3: CASSPSTRQETQYF

size: NA
V: TRBV30
D: NA
CDR3: CAWSGLGAGEQFF

size: NA
V: TRBV20-1
D: TRBD2
CDR3: CSAPRLAGGYEQYF

size: NA
V: TRBV2
D: NA
CDR3: CASRGGGAHYGYTF

size: NA
V: TRBV12-3/TRBV12-4
D: TRBD1
CDR3: CASSPVPGQGGEAFF

size: NA
V: TRBV7-9
D: NA
CDR3: CASSFGPEVTYEQYF

size: many
V: TRBV6-5
D: NA
CDR3: CASSLADSSYEQYF

size: few
V: TRBV27
D: TRBD1
CDR3: CASSLDTGVGSPLHF

size: NA
V: TRBV5-1
D: NA
CDR3: CASSLGGLRQPQHF

size: NA
V: TRBV28
D: NA
CDR3: CASSFGFAEGSYEQYF

size: NA
V: TRBV7-9
D: TRBD1
CDR3: CASSLAGQNDQPQHF

size: NA
V: TRBV20-1
D: TRBD1
CDR3: CSARDSGTGYSSEQYF

size: few
V: TRBV20-1
D: NA
CDR3: CSARGATRNEQFF

size: NA
V: TRBV6-1
D: NA
CDR3: CASIFEQVTYGYTF

size: NA
V: TRBV29-1
D: TRBD1
CDR3: CSVGEGQGKETQYF

size: NA
V: TRBV20-1
D: TRBD2
CDR3: CSARTGLATHEQYF

size: NA
V: TRBV5-5
D: TRBD1
CDR3: CASSLMQGGTDTQYF

size: few
V: TRBV29-1
D: NA
CDR3: CSVEIPGRMRTYEQYF

size: few
V: TRBV12-3/TRBV12-4
D: NA
CDR3: CASSPKWIDTQYF